The 27 T cell receptor beta chains presented below share a single source sample, sequenced in a study of blood T cell repertoires in COVID-19 (dated by TCRdb to the early 2020s). The library was made by the immunoSEQ multiplex PCR assay. TCRdb's version of the immuneACCESS table is confined to in-frame rearrangements and falls short of the full clone set. An unresolved V gene accounts for under half of the shortfall where checked; the remainder is of unknown origin. Counted in this sample were around 380,000 clones; around 87% of them appeared once. The ten largest clones represent approximately 1.3% of the sample. Sequencing input: PBMCs or T cells enriched from blood (not recorded which). All receptors derive from a man under 40 who had recovered from COVID-19.

The rearrangement links TRBV21-1 to TRBJ2-6; the table's D call TRBD1 went unverified against the DNA. TRBV21-1 is described as a pseudogene. There are 16 residues in the CDR3. CDR3 DNA sequence: TGTGCCAGCCACAGGGGGGTTTTCTCTGGGGCCAACGTCCTGACTTTC. Protein product: CASHRGVFSGANVLTF.

The chain joins TRBV5-1 to TRBJ1-2; 9 bases fit TRBD1. The CDR3 length is 13 residues. Germline CDR1 reads SGHRS; CDR2 reads YFSETQ. V gave up 4 bases and J gave up 8 bases; unmatched junction bases: 6. The CDR3 sequence is CASSTQGAQGYTF. The DNA of the CDR3 is TGCGCCAGCAGCACACAGGGGGCGCAAGGCTACACCTTC.

This chain joins TRBV14 and TRBJ1-2, with 8 bases identical to TRBD1. Trimming removed 4 bases from V and 5 bases from J; junction bases left unmatched: 3. CDR3 length equals 13 residues. Per germline, CDR1 SGHDN and CDR2 FVKESK. CDR3 sequence reads: CASSPGQDYGYTF. CDR3 coding DNA: TGTGCCAGCAGCCCGGGACAGGATTATGGCTACACCTTC.

Of note for this clone: Additional DNA sequences in this sample encode the identical CDR3. The chain couples TRBV30 to TRBJ1-3; 8 nucleotides line up with TRBD1. CDR1 is GTSNPN, CDR2 SVGIG, per germline (reference sequence). V trimming: 4 bases; J trimming: 2 bases; junction bases outside the gene matches: 1. The CDR3 sequence is 13 residues long. The CDR3 sequence: CAWTGGPGNTIYF. Written as DNA, the CDR3 is TGTGCCTGGACAGGGGGCCCTGGAAACACCATATATTTT. Looking up the rest from reference TRBV30 and TRBJ1-3 gives the full variable domain: SQTIHQWPATLVQPVGSPLSLECTVEGTSNPNLYWYRQAAGRGLQLLFYSVGIGQISSEVPQNLSASRPQDRQFILSSKKLLLSDSGFYLCAWTGGPGNTIYFGEGSWLTVV.

This chain uses TRBV7-8 with TRBJ2-5, with 7 bases fitting TRBD2. The germline V gene encodes CDR1 SGHVS and CDR2 FQNEAQ. V dropped 5 bases and J dropped 4; count of bases not matched to a gene: 10. This CDR3 has 15 residues. The CDR3 DNA reads as TGTGCCAGCAGCCGAACCACGACTAGCTCAGAGACCCAGTACTTC. Its translation is CASSRTTTSSETQYF. Variable domain in full (rest from reference TRBV7-8 and TRBJ2-5): GAGVSQSPRYKVAKRGQDVALRCDPISGHVSLFWYQQALGQGPEFLTYFQNEAQLDKSGLPSDRFFAERPEGSVSTLKIQRTQQEDSAVYLCASSRTTTSSETQYFGPGTRLLVL.

In DNA, the CDR3 is TGTGCCAGCTCACCCGGAAGGACAGCCACTGAAGCTTTCTTT. Protein sequence: CASSPGRTATEAFF. The chain employs TRBV18 and TRBJ1-1, with D perhaps TRBD1 (6 bases). V lost 3 bases to trimming and J lost 4 bases, with 12 bases between them. Germline values: CDR1 KGHSH, CDR2 LQKENI. The CDR3 sequence is 14 residues long.

The genes are TRBV12-3 or TRBV12-4 and TRBJ1-2; D not certain. V lost 5 bases and J lost 8, with 15 bases in between. This CDR3 spans 13 amino acids. The CDR3 region has the DNA TGTGCCAGCAGTCTAACTAAGGAGCGGGGCTACACCTTC. Protein: CASSLTKERGYTF.

V is TRBV4-3 and J is TRBJ1-6; D gene uncertain. The ends were cut back, 0 bases at V and 5 bases at J, with 14 bases in the middle. The germline CDR1 and CDR2 sequences are LGHNA and YSLEER. This CDR3 is 17 amino acids long. The CDR3 loop reads CASSQEGRSANNSPLHF. CDR3 bases: TGCGCCAGCAGCCAAGAGGGCAGGTCCGCCAATAATTCACCCCTCCACTTT.

This clone was seen more than once but under ten times. CDR3 coding DNA: TGTGCCAGTAGATCGACAGTCTCCTATGGCTACACCTTC. Amino acid sequence: CASRSTVSYGYTF. V gene TRBV2 combines with J gene TRBJ1-2, with D possibly matching TRBD1 (5 bases). Germline V CDR1 and CDR2: SNHLY, FYNNEI. This CDR3 is built from 13 residues. V was shortened by 9 bases and J by 4 bases, with 15 bases between the two germline ends.

The table lists this clone with a count of one. The chain employs TRBV7-9 and TRBJ1-1; D call uncertain. Germline values: CDR1 SEHNR, CDR2 FQNEAQ (reference sequence). CDR3 size: 16 residues. V was pared by 8 bases and J by 0 bases, with 19 bases between. Written as DNA, the CDR3 is TGTGCCAGCGTCGGTAGGTGGGCATCCATGAACACTGAAGCTTTCTTT. This codes for CASVGRWASMNTEAFF. Full variable domain (outside the CDR3, taken from reference TRBV7-9 and TRBJ1-1): DTGVSQNPRHKITKRGQNVTFRCDPISEHNRLYWYRQTLGQGPEFLTYFQNEAQLEKSRLLSDRFSAERPKGSFSTLEIQRTEQGDSAMYLCASVGRWASMNTEAFFGQGTRLTVV.

This CDR3 is CASSLEGRDTQYF. The CDR3 coding sequence is TGTGCCAGCAGCTTAGAGGGGAGGGATACGCAGTATTTT. This chain connects TRBV7-9 to TRBJ2-3, with D maybe TRBD2 (6 bases). CDR1 is SEHNR, CDR2 FQNEAQ, per germline (reference sequence). Trimming took off 1 base at V and 6 bases at J, with 8 bases between the two ends. The CDR3 has 13 residues. The entire variable domain, with the rest obtained from reference TRBV7-9 and TRBJ2-3, is as follows: DTGVSQNPRHKITKRGQNVTFRCDPISEHNRLYWYRQTLGQGPEFLTYFQNEAQLEKSRLLSDRFSAERPKGSFSTLEIQRTEQGDSAMYLCASSLEGRDTQYFGPGTRLTVL.

J is TRBJ1-2 and V is TRBV6-5; a weak D match, TRBD1 (5 bases). CDR3 length: 14 residues. V lost 2 bases and J lost 7, with 14 bases in between. In germline, CDR1 is MNHEY, CDR2 SVGAGI. The CDR3 nucleotides read TGTGCCAGCAGTTACGAGTCGGGGGAAGTTGGCTACACCTTC. Translation: CASSYESGEVGYTF.

The chain has TRBV5-4 and TRBJ1-4; D may be TRBD1 (6 bases). This CDR3 has 14 residues. Trimming shortened V by 2 bases and J by 3 bases, and 8 bases separated the two germline ends. Germline CDR1 and CDR2: SGHNT and YYREEE (reference sequence). In DNA form, the CDR3 reads TGTGCCAGCAGCTTAGGGGGGGCTAATGAAAAACTGTTTTTT. Translating it yields CASSLGGANEKLFF.

The chain employs TRBV10-3 and TRBJ2-1, with D perhaps TRBD1 (6 bases). CDR3 length: 13 amino acids. Germline V CDR1 and CDR2: ENHRY, SYGVKD. V was clipped by 10 bases and J by 5 bases, with 15 bases between them. DNA of the CDR3: TGTGCCACAGGGGATCCGGTAAACAATGAGCAGTTCTTC. This sequence encodes CATGDPVNNEQFF.

In DNA, the CDR3 is TGTGCCAGCAGTCAGGGGATGGATCAGCCCCAGCATTTT. Translation: CASSQGMDQPQHF. The V call is TRBV9, the J call TRBJ1-5; maybe TRBD1 (6 bases). This CDR3 has 13 amino acids. From germline, CDR1 is SGDLS and CDR2 YYNGEE. V was clipped by 5 bases and J by 5 bases, with 11 bases between them.

The J gene is TRBJ1-3, the V gene TRBV7-9; D remains ambiguous. Trimming took off 5 bases at V and 4 bases at J, with 15 bases between the two ends. CDR3 size: 15 residues. Germline V gives CDR1 SEHNR, CDR2 FQNEAQ (reference sequence). This chain's CDR3 is CASSPLSVYGNTIYF. CDR3 in DNA: TGTGCCAGCAGCCCCCTGTCGGTCTACGGAAACACCATATATTTT.

The rearrangement links TRBV27 to TRBJ1-2; D is unresolved. With 5 bases removed from V and 2 bases from J, the gap between germline ends came to 6 bases. The CDR3 is made up of 12 amino acids. Germline loops: CDR1 MNHEY, CDR2 SMNVEV (reference sequence). CDR3 sequence: CASSGGNYGYTF. CDR3 nucleotides: TGTGCCAGCAGTGGAGGGAACTATGGCTACACCTTC.

This clone was observed a single time. The chain joins TRBV27 to TRBJ1-2; 7 positions agree with TRBD1. J lost 12 bases, V lost 3 bases, and 13 bases had no gene match. The CDR3 has 14 amino acids. Looked up from germline, CDR1 is MNHEY and CDR2 is SMNVEV (reference sequence). The CDR3 DNA is TGTGCCAGCAGTTTGCGTGGGGACAGAGGGGGCAACACCTTC. Translation: CASSLRGDRGGNTF.

The chain recombines TRBV7-2 with TRBJ1-4; maybe TRBD1 (5 bases). The germline gives CDR1 SGHTA, CDR2 FQGNSA. The CDR3 extends over 15 amino acids. Deletions cut 1 base from V and 8 bases from J, with 14 bases between. The CDR3 region is CASSLEPGRQEKLFF. In DNA, the CDR3 is TGTGCCAGCAGCTTAGAGCCAGGGAGGCAGGAAAAACTGTTTTTT.

This chain links TRBV10-2 with TRBJ1-2; D not resolved. Germline lookup yields CDR1 WSHSY and CDR2 SAAADI. Trimming took off 8 bases at V and 8 bases at J, with 15 bases between the two ends. CDR3 size: 12 residues. This CDR3 reads CASEGVDSGYTF. Here the CDR3 DNA reads TGCGCCAGCGAAGGAGTGGACTCGGGCTACACCTTC.

The chain joins TRBV19 to TRBJ1-2, with a tentative D call TRBD1 (5 bases). The CDR3 has 13 amino acids. The V gene's germline CDR1 is LNHDA and CDR2 SQIVND (reference sequence). Trimming removed 1 base at V and 6 bases at J, with 9 bases between. The CDR3 here is CASSIGQIDGYTF. For the CDR3, the DNA is TGTGCCAGTAGTATAGGACAGATCGATGGCTACACCTTC.

This clone was seen a single time. This sequence joins TRBV29-1 and TRBJ1-2; D gene ambiguous. The V end was cut by 7 bases, the J end by 6 bases, with 15 bases between. The CDR3 spans 12 residues. CDR1 and CDR2 from the germline V gene are SQVTM and ANQGSEA. The CDR3 DNA is TGCAGCGCGCTACATGGGCGAGATGGCTACACCTTC. The encoded protein is CSALHGRDGYTF.

This chain joins TRBV6-6 and TRBJ1-3; D perhaps matches TRBD1 (6 bases). The CDR3 length is 15 residues. Germline V lookup: CDR1 MNHNY, CDR2 SVGAGI (reference sequence). The V end was cut by 5 bases, the J end by 0 bases, with 11 bases between. For the CDR3, the DNA is TGTGCCAGCAGTGCGTGGGGGCACTCTGGAAACACCATATATTTT. Translating gives CASSAWGHSGNTIYF.

The V gene is TRBV6-5, the J gene TRBJ2-7; TRBD1 matches 8 bases. The CDR3 has 14 residues. J gave up 6 bases and V 5 bases, and 9 bases lay outside the gene matches. Germline V gene sequence: CDR1 MNHEY, CDR2 SVGAGI. The CDR3 is CASSPRTGLSEQYF. The CDR3 DNA follows: TGTGCCAGCAGTCCCCGGACAGGGCTATCCGAGCAGTACTTC.

The chain combines TRBV2 with TRBJ1-5; TRBD1 matches at 8 bases. The CDR3 has 16 amino acids. Germline assignment: CDR1 SNHLY and CDR2 FYNNEI. Trimming cost V 4 bases and J 0 bases; bases outside gene matches: 5. CDR3 residues: CASSGGTGYSNQPQHF. CDR3 DNA: TGTGCCAGCAGTGGAGGGACAGGCTATAGCAATCAGCCCCAGCATTTT.

The V call is TRBV12-3 or TRBV12-4, the J call TRBJ1-2; 7 positions agree with TRBD1. CDR3 length equals 12 residues. The J segment lost 7 bases and the V segment lost 6 bases, leaving 5 bases of the junction unmatched. In DNA form, the CDR3 reads TGTGCCAGCAGCAGGGCAGGGGGTGGCTACACCTTC. This encodes CASSRAGGGYTF.

The V and J genes are TRBV6-1 and TRBJ1-1, with TRBD1 matching over 8 bases. Germline loops: CDR1 MNHNS, CDR2 SASEGT. There are 16 residues in the CDR3. Trimming cost V 2 bases and J 1 base; bases outside gene matches: 6. The CDR3 sequence is CASSEIYGTGNTEAFF. The CDR3 DNA reads as TGTGCCAGCAGTGAAATTTATGGGACAGGGAACACTGAAGCTTTCTTT.